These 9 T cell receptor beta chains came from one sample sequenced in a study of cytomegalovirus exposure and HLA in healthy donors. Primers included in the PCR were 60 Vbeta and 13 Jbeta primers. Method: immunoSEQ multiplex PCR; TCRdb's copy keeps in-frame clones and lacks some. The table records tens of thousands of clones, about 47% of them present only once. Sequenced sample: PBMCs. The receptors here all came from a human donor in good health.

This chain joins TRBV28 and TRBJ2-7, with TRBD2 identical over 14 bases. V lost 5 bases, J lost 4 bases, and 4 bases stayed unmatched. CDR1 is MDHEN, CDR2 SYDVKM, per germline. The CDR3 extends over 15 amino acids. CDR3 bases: TGTGCCAGCAGTCCCTGGACTAGCGGGGGGTACGAGCAGTACTTC. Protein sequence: CASSPWTSGGYEQYF.

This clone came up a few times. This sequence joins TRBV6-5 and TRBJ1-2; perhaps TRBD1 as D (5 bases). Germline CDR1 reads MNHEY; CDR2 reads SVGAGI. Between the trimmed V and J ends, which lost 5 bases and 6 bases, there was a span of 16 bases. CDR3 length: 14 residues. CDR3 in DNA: TGTGCCAGCAGTCTCGGGAGAGGGGTTGATGGCTACACCTTC. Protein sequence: CASSLGRGVDGYTF.

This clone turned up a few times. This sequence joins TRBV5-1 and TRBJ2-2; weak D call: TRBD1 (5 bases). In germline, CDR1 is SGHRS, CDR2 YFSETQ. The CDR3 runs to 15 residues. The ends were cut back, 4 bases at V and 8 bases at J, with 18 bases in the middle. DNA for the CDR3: TGCGCCAGCAGCCCCCAGGGCGTTGGTGAAGGGGAGCTGTTTTTT. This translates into CASSPQGVGEGELFF.

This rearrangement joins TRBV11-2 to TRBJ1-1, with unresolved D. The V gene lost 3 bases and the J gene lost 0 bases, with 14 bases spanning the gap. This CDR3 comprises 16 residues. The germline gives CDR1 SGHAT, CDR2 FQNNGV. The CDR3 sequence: CASSLTSRRLNTEAFF. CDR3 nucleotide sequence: TGTGCCAGCAGCTTGACAAGCCGACGGTTGAACACTGAAGCTTTCTTT.

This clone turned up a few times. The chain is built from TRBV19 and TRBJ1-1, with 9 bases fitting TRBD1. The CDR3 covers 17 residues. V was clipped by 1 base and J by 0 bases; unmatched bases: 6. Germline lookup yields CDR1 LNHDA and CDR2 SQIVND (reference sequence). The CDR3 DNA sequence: TGTGCCAGTAGTATAGGTGGGACAGGGACCATGAACACTGAAGCTTTCTTT. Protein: CASSIGGTGTMNTEAFF. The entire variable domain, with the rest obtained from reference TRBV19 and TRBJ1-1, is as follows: DGGITQSPKYLFRKEGQNVTLSCEQNLNHDAMYWYRQDPGQGLRLIYYSQIVNDFQKGDIAEGYSVSREKKESFPLTVTSAQKNPTAFYLCASSIGGTGTMNTEAFFGQGTRLTVV.

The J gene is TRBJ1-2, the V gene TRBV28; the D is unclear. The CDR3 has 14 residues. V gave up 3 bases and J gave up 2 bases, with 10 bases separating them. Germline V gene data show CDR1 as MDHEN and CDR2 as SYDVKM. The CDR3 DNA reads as TGTGCCAGCAGTTTGGAGGCCCCAAACTATGGCTACACCTTC. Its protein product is CASSLEAPNYGYTF.

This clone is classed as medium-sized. The CDR3 loop reads CASSDGGAYNEQFF. CDR3 in DNA: TGTGCCAGCAGTGACGGGGGGGCCTACAATGAGCAGTTCTTC. This rearrangement joins TRBV6-4 to TRBJ2-1, with TRBD2 matching 7 bases. The CDR3 sequence is 14 residues long. Looked up from germline, CDR1 is MRHNA and CDR2 is SNTAGT. V was clipped by 2 bases and J by 2 bases; unmatched bases: 0.

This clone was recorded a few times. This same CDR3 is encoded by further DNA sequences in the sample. CDR3 amino acids: CASSLGQGGYEQYF. The CDR3 DNA reads TGCGCCAGCAGCTTAGGACAGGGGGGGTACGAGCAGTACTTC. The chain has TRBV5-1 and TRBJ2-7; TRBD1 agrees at 10 bases. V trimming: 2 bases; J trimming: 4 bases; junction bases outside the gene matches: 3. The CDR3 length is 14 residues. Germline V gene sequence: CDR1 SGHRS, CDR2 YFSETQ.

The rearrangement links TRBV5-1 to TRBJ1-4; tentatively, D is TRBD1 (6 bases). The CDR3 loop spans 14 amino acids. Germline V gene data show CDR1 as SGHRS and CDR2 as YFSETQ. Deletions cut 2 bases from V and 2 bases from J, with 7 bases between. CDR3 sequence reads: CASSFGGTNEKLFF. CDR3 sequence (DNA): TGCGCCAGCAGCTTTGGGGGCACTAATGAAAAACTGTTTTTT.